This T cell receptor beta chain was obtained from a study of cytomegalovirus exposure and HLA in healthy donors. In germline, CDR1 is ENHRY, CDR2 SYGVKD. V was clipped by 4 bases and J by 3 bases; unmatched bases: 2. The CDR3 spans 16 residues. PCR amplification relied on 60 Vbeta primers (plus 13 Jbeta primers). Using immunoSEQ multiplex PCR, the repertoire was profiled, and TCRdb retains in-frame clones only, with some absent. The sample shows 100,000 to 150,000 clones, 83% of them seen only once. The chain uses TRBV10-3 and TRBJ2-3; TRBD2 aligns across 15 bases. The TCR sequence derives from a young man in good health and CMV-seropositive. The sample consisted of PBMCs. The CDR3 is CAISGGLAGGTDTQYF. CDR3 coding DNA: TGTGCCATCAGTGGTGGACTAGCGGGGGGGACAGATACGCAGTATTTT.